This TCR beta chain was sequenced during a study of T-cell memory formation after mild COVID-19. TCR alpha and TCR beta cDNA libraries carrying sample barcodes and UMIs were produced by 5'RACE using constant-segment primers. TCRdb re-derived calls from the 5' RACE reads in MiXCR, one entry per CDR3 protein. The profile shows more than 400,000 distinct CDR3 sequences, approximately 18% of them singletons. This clonotype was observed once. Its matching antigen is unknown. V lost 6 bases, J lost 0 bases, and 3 bases stayed unmatched. The CDR3 has 14 amino acids. Germline lookup yields CDR1 ENHRY and CDR2 SYGVKD. The study, taken as a whole, reports: Clones contracting across day 15 to 85 had a balanced CD4/CD8 profile; later expanding clones leaned CD4+. Nothing showed for sure that second-wave clones peaking on day 37 were SARS-CoV-2 specific.

The J gene is TRBJ2-3, the V gene TRBV10-3, with 7 bases matching TRBD2. This clonotype originated in an adult woman who had mild COVID-19 (a few samples of this study predate the infection). Cell type and time point are not known. Sequenced: PBMCs or a T cell subset sorted from them (not recorded which). The CDR3 nucleotides are TGTGCCATCAGCTCCGGGGGGAGCACAGATACGCAGTATTTT. Its translation: CAISSGGSTDTQYF.